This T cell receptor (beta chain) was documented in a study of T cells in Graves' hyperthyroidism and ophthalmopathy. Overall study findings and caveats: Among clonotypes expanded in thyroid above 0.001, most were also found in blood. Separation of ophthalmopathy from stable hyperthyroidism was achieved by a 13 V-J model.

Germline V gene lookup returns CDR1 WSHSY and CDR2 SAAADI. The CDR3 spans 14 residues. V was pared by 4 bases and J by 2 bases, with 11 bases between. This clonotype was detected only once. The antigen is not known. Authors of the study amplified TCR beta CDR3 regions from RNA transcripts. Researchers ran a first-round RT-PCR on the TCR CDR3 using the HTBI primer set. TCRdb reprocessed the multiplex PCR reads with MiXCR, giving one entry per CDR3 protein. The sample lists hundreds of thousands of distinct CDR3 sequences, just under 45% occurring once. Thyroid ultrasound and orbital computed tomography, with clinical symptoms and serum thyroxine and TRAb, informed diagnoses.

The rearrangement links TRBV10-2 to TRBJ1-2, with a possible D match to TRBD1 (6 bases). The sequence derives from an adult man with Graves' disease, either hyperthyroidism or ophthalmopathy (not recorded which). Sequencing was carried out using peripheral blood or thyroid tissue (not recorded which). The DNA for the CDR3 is TGCGCCAGCAGTGCCAACAGGGACAACTATGGCTACACCTTC. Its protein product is CASSANRDNYGYTF.